This is a list of T cell receptor beta chains from one sample in a study of T cells in Graves' hyperthyroidism and ophthalmopathy. Each CDR3 protein gets one entry after TCRdb re-called the multiplex PCR reads with MiXCR. The data hold some 740,000 distinct CDR3 sequences, with approximately 15% observed a single time. Sequencing was carried out using blood. The receptors derive from a woman aged 18-29 years with Graves' hyperthyroidism. CDR3s include the opening cysteine and the closing phenylalanine or tryptophan. The order of the fields is clone size, J gene, D gene, V gene, CDR3 DNA, CDR3 protein. D genes are given only for firm matches. Clone size is shown for a subset of rows, as once, few, many or a class of expanded clone.

many	TRBJ2-3	TRBD2	TRBV20-1	TGCAGTGCTAGCGTAGCGGGGCGGGGCCCAGATACGCAGTATTTT	CSASVAGRGPDTQYF
many	TRBJ2-5	-	TRBV7-2	TGTGCCAGCAGCTCCTTGATCAAGAGGGGGGAGACCCAGTACTTC	CASSSLIKRGETQYF
few	TRBJ2-1	TRBD2	TRBV13	TGTGCCAGCAGCTTATTAGCGGGCTCCCACAATGAGCAGTTCTTC	CASSLLAGSHNEQFF
few	TRBJ2-1	TRBD2	TRBV7-9	TGTGCCAGCAGCCATGGGGGGGGCAATGAGCAGTTCTTC	CASSHGGGNEQFF
-	TRBJ2-7	TRBD2	TRBV19	TGTGCCAGTAGGACTAGCGCCGACGGCTACGAGCAGTACTTC	CASRTSADGYEQYF
many	TRBJ2-3	-	TRBV4-2	TGTGCCAGCAGCCAAGACCGCACAGATACGCAGTATTTT	CASSQDRTDTQYF
many	TRBJ2-3	-	TRBV2	TGTGCCAGCAAGGTGGGGCAGACCACAGATACGCAGTATTTT	CASKVGQTTDTQYF
-	TRBJ1-2	TRBD1	TRBV6-6	TGTGCCAGCAGTTACTTTTACAGGGGCCCCCTGGGAGATGGCTACACCTTC	CASSYFYRGPLGDGYTF
-	TRBJ1-1	TRBD1	TRBV7-2	TGTGCCAGCACCTCGGGACAGGGACGAACGGGCGCTGAAGCTTTCTTT	CASTSGQGRTGAEAFF
few	TRBJ2-7	-	TRBV20-1	TGCAGTGCTAGACATCCAGGGTACGAGCAGTACTTC	CSARHPGYEQYF